This passage covers 23 T cell receptor beta chains from one sample sequenced in a study of PD-L1 blockade in urothelial cancer. This table comes from immunoSEQ multiplex PCR, and its TCRdb copy is limited to in-frame clones, with some not included. This sample carries about 50,000 clones, 79% of them seen once, and the ten largest clones take about 10%. Time point given: pretreatment peripheral blood. Sequences were derived from PBMCs, sampled around atezolizumab (anti-PD-L1) treatment. Source of these receptors: a man between 65 and 85 years old with urothelial cancer.

By frequency in the sample, this clone is medium-sized. This chain joins TRBV19 and TRBJ2-1; TRBD1 matches 7 bases. V was clipped by 5 bases and J by 3 bases; unmatched bases: 10. Germline-derived CDR1 and CDR2 are LNHDA and SQIVND (reference sequence). The CDR3 consists of 16 residues. Written as DNA, the CDR3 is TGTGCCAGTAGTGCATCCACAGGGGCCCTCTACAATGAGCAGTTCTTC. This sequence encodes CASSASTGALYNEQFF.

This chain links TRBV19 with TRBJ2-5; no definite D call. CDR1 is LNHDA, CDR2 SQIVND, per germline (reference sequence). Trimming took off 3 bases at V and 0 bases at J, with 5 bases between the two ends. CDR3 size: 13 residues. This chain's CDR3 is CASSIRNQETQYF. In DNA, the CDR3 is TGTGCCAGTAGTATCAGAAACCAAGAGACCCAGTACTTC.

The chain employs TRBV6-5 and TRBJ2-1; TRBD1 aligns across 12 bases. Unmatched junction bases numbered 10, after V lost 8 bases and J lost 8 bases. The CDR3 contains 15 residues. Germline V CDR1 and CDR2: MNHEY, SVGAGI. In nucleotides, the CDR3 is TGTGCCAGCGACGCCGACGGGACAGGGGGCGATGAGCAGTTCTTC. Its translation is CASDADGTGGDEQFF.

This clone was recorded a few times. J is TRBJ1-5 and V is TRBV18, with D possibly TRBD1 on 5 matching bases. V was cut by 1 base and J by 0 bases, with 10 bases left in between. CDR1 and CDR2 (germline): KGHSH, LQKENI. The CDR3 contains 16 residues. The CDR3 DNA follows: TGTGCCAGCTCACCACAGGGGATTAATAGCAATCAGCCCCAGCATTTT. Translated, it gives CASSPQGINSNQPQHF.

This chain links TRBV18 with TRBJ2-7; 9 nucleotides match TRBD1. Germline V gene data show CDR1 as KGHSH and CDR2 as LQKENI. The J segment lost 2 bases and the V segment lost 0 bases, leaving 5 bases of the junction unmatched. The CDR3 has 16 amino acids. The DNA of the CDR3 is TGTGCCAGCTCACCACCTCAGGACAGGGGAGCCTACGAGCAGTACTTC. Translating it yields CASSPPQDRGAYEQYF. Drawing the rest from reference TRBV18 and TRBJ2-7, the complete variable domain is NAGVMQNPRHLVRRRGQEARLRCSPMKGHSHVYWYRQLPEEGLKFMVYLQKENIIDESGMPKERFSAEFPKEGPSILRIQQVVRGDSAAYFCASSPPQDRGAYEQYFGPGTRLTVT.

This chain joins TRBV28 and TRBJ2-7, with D perhaps TRBD1 (5 bases). V was clipped by 5 bases and J by 6 bases, with 20 bases between them. CDR1 and CDR2 from the germline V gene are MDHEN and SYDVKM. The CDR3 covers 15 residues. The CDR3 DNA follows: TGTGCCAGCAGTCCGCTGACAGAGTACCTCCGCGAGCAGTACTTC. Its translation is CASSPLTEYLREQYF.

The rearrangement links TRBV28 to TRBJ2-5, with TRBD1 identical over 7 bases. With 6 bases clipped from V and 2 bases from J, the junction kept 6 bases outside the gene matches. Per the germline V gene, CDR1 is MDHEN and CDR2 is SYDVKM. This CDR3 has 14 residues. The CDR3 coding sequence is TGTGCCAGCAGAACCCGGGACAGACAAGAGACCCAGTACTTC. It codes for CASRTRDRQETQYF.

This rearrangement joins TRBV5-1 to TRBJ2-2; no clear D. CDR3 size: 14 residues. CDR1 SGHRS and CDR2 YFSETQ come from the germline V gene. V was shortened by 0 bases and J by 8 bases, with 11 bases between the two germline ends. In DNA, the CDR3 is TGCGCCAGCAGCTTGGCAACTTCCGAGGGGGAGCTGTTTTTT. Translating it yields CASSLATSEGELFF.

The CDR3 sequence is CASSDTVNYGYTF. The CDR3 DNA sequence: TGCGCCAGCAGTGACACAGTTAACTATGGCTACACCTTC. The chain couples TRBV5-1 to TRBJ1-2; D is undetermined. Germline values: CDR1 SGHRS, CDR2 YFSETQ. Trimming removed 5 bases from V and 1 base from J, with 9 bases in between. The CDR3 loop spans 13 amino acids.

This clone occurred once. The J gene is TRBJ1-3, the V gene TRBV5-1; tentatively, D is TRBD1 (6 bases). Trimming shortened V by 4 bases and J by 2 bases, and 16 bases separated the two germline ends. CDR1 SGHRS and CDR2 YFSETQ come from the germline V gene. CDR3 size: 16 residues. The CDR3 bases are TGCGCCAGCAGCCTTGCTACAGGGCGCCCTGGAAACACCATATATTTT. Its protein is CASSLATGRPGNTIYF.

The chain employs TRBV2 and TRBJ2-2, with 9 bases lining up with TRBD2. The V gene end was trimmed by 4 bases and the J gene end by 6 bases; junction bases not matched to a gene: 3. CDR3 length equals 14 residues. In germline, CDR1 is SNHLY, CDR2 FYNNEI. CDR3 DNA sequence: TGTGCCAGCAGTGCGGAGCGGGAGGCCGGGGAGCTGTTTTTT. It specifies CASSAEREAGELFF.

The chain links TRBV5-1 to TRBJ2-1; 8 bases are a match to TRBD1. Germline values: CDR1 SGHRS, CDR2 YFSETQ. With V trimmed by 2 bases and J by 4 bases, 5 bases remained unmatched. The CDR3 extends over 15 amino acids. The CDR3 is CASSLRQGRYNEQFF. CDR3 nucleotide sequence: TGCGCCAGCAGCTTAAGACAGGGGCGATACAATGAGCAGTTCTTC.

This chain joins TRBV7-9 and TRBJ2-5, with 7 nucleotides matching TRBD1. Germline V gene lookup returns CDR1 SEHNR and CDR2 FQNEAQ (reference sequence). V was clipped by 5 bases and J by 0 bases; unmatched bases: 6. The CDR3 length is 15 residues. The CDR3 nucleotides are TGTGCCAGCAGCGACCACACAGGGGACCAAGAGACCCAGTACTTC. Translated: CASSDHTGDQETQYF.

In this sample, this clone turned up a few times. The CDR3 spells CASSQAGVPNTGELFF. The CDR3 DNA reads TGCGCCAGCAGCCAAGCAGGGGTCCCCAACACCGGGGAGCTGTTTTTT. The chain has TRBV4-1 and TRBJ2-2, with D possibly being TRBD1 (6 bases). CDR3 size: 16 residues. Trimming pared 1 base from V and 2 bases from J, leaving 11 bases between. Germline loops: CDR1 MGHRA, CDR2 YSYEKL.

The gene calls are TRBV6-1 and TRBJ2-7, with D possibly TRBD1 on 6 matching bases. The CDR3 runs to 15 residues. Germline CDR1 reads MNHNS; CDR2 reads SASEGT. Trimming pared 7 bases from V and 2 bases from J, leaving 18 bases between. CDR3 region: CASMAAGTPTYEQYF. CDR3 bases: TGTGCCAGCATGGCCGCCGGGACACCCACCTACGAGCAGTACTTC.

The rearrangement uses TRBV28 and TRBJ1-1, with TRBD1 as a possible D gene (5 bases). V lost 2 bases to trimming and J lost 1 base, with 14 bases between them. Germline V CDR1 and CDR2: MDHEN, SYDVKM. The CDR3 consists of 16 residues. The CDR3 reads CASSLRDWGWNTEAFF. The CDR3 DNA follows: TGTGCCAGCAGTTTACGGGACTGGGGCTGGAACACTGAAGCTTTCTTT.

The chain links TRBV6-5 to TRBJ2-5, with 8 bases identical to TRBD1. V trimming: 5 bases; J trimming: 4 bases; junction bases outside the gene matches: 9. The CDR3 consists of 15 residues. Germline V gene data show CDR1 as MNHEY and CDR2 as SVGAGI. DNA of the CDR3: TGTGCCAGCAGTAGGTGGGACGACAGGGGAGAGACCCAGTACTTC. Translated: CASSRWDDRGETQYF.

V and J are TRBV5-1 and TRBJ2-2; possibly TRBD2 for D (5 bases). Per germline, CDR1 SGHRS and CDR2 YFSETQ. The V gene lost 3 bases and the J gene lost 8 bases, with 14 bases spanning the gap. This CDR3 is 14 amino acids long. This chain's CDR3 is CASSSTLGGGELFF. The CDR3 DNA reads TGCGCCAGCAGCTCGACCCTCGGAGGTGGGGAGCTGTTTTTT.

The chain recombines TRBV11-2 with TRBJ2-5; 7 positions match TRBD2. CDR1 is SGHAT and CDR2 is FQNNGV in the germline V gene. With V trimmed by 2 bases and J by 4 bases, 7 bases remained unmatched. The CDR3 has 15 amino acids. The DNA of the CDR3 is TGTGCCAGCAGCTTAAACTCAGGGAGGGGAGAGACCCAGTACTTC. It yields the protein CASSLNSGRGETQYF.

The chain recombines TRBV4-2 with TRBJ2-7, with 8 bases aligning to TRBD2. Germline-derived CDR1 and CDR2 are LGHNA and YNFKEQ. The V segment lost 3 bases and the J segment 1 base; nucleotides outside the gene matches: 8. This CDR3 comprises 16 residues. CDR3 region: CASSQATSVRSYEQYF. In nucleotides, the CDR3 is TGTGCCAGCAGCCAGGCGACTAGCGTCCGGTCCTACGAGCAGTACTTC.

V and J are TRBV18 and TRBJ2-7; D is unclear. Germline V lookup: CDR1 KGHSH, CDR2 LQKENI. CDR3 length: 13 residues. Trimming shortened V by 0 bases and J by 3 bases, and 6 bases separated the two germline ends. The CDR3 coding sequence is TGTGCCAGCTCACCACCGGTCAGCTACGAGCAGTACTTC. Translating it yields CASSPPVSYEQYF.

The V gene is TRBV6-1, the J gene TRBJ2-5; 10 bases match TRBD1. There are 15 residues in the CDR3. J gave up 5 bases and V 6 bases, and 9 bases lay outside the gene matches. From germline, CDR1 is MNHNS and CDR2 SASEGT. The CDR3: CASRTGGAYWETQYF. The CDR3 nucleotides are TGTGCCAGCAGGACAGGGGGCGCATACTGGGAGACCCAGTACTTC.

This clone came up once. The gene calls are TRBV4-2 and TRBJ2-3, with D tentatively TRBD1 (7 bases). There are 19 residues in the CDR3. The V gene's germline CDR1 is LGHNA and CDR2 YNFKEQ. The V gene lost 0 bases and the J gene lost 1 base, with 20 bases spanning the gap. The CDR3 is CASSQEGQGGGVGTDTQYF. The CDR3 DNA sequence: TGTGCCAGCAGCCAAGAAGGGCAGGGGGGTGGTGTGGGCACAGATACGCAGTATTTT.